This T cell receptor (beta chain) was identified during a study of control samples from healthy donors and cancer patients. TCRdb keeps only in-frame clones here, not all; method: immunoSEQ multiplex PCR. The table has 100,000 to 150,000 clones, roughly 84% seen once. This clone has only one observation. This CDR3 is 13 amino acids long. Trimming removed 2 bases at V and 6 bases at J, with 7 bases between. CDR1 is MNHNS, CDR2 SASEGT, per germline. Sequencing used blood. This clonotype was sampled from a man in his forties or fifties in good health. This sequence joins TRBV6-1 and TRBJ1-4; D unresolved. The CDR3 nucleotides are TGTGCCAGCAGTGAAAATAGTTATGAAAAACTGTTTTTT. Translated: CASSENSYEKLFF.